The 26 T cell receptor beta chains below all came from one sample that was sequenced in a study of T cells after yellow fever vaccination. TCRdb analysed the 5' RACE reads with MiXCR anew, one entry per CDR3 protein. In the table there are approximately 250,000 distinct CDR3 sequences, over 4.5% of which are singletons. Source: CD4+ T cells sorted from PBMCs, taken on the day of the yellow fever booster vaccination. Receptors originate from a young man who received the YFV17D yellow fever vaccine.

The chain joins TRBV20-1 to TRBJ1-5; 11 bases map to TRBD1. The germline V gene encodes CDR1 DFQATT and CDR2 SNEGSKA (reference sequence). The CDR3 runs 16 residues. The junction had 8 bases not matched to a gene; V was cut back by 6 bases and J by 1 base. The CDR3 DNA reads TGCAGTGCCACAGGGACAGGGGGTCCGAGCAATCAGCCCCAGCATTTT. As protein: CSATGTGGPSNQPQHF.

The table lists this clonotype with a few counts. The chain is built from TRBV3-1 and TRBJ1-4; 7 nucleotides match TRBD1. The V and J ends lost 4 bases and 3 bases, in that order; junction bases with no gene match: 5. CDR3 length: 15 amino acids. CDR1 is LGHDT, CDR2 YNNKEL, per germline (reference sequence). The CDR3 bases are TGTGCCAGCAGCCGCTACGGACAGGCTAATGAAAAACTGTTTTTT. Translated, it gives CASSRYGQANEKLFF.

The J gene is TRBJ1-2, the V gene TRBV7-2; 7 nucleotides align to TRBD1. The junction had 6 bases not matched to a gene; V was cut back by 5 bases and J by 3 bases. From germline, CDR1 is SGHTA and CDR2 FQGNSA. This CDR3 has 14 residues. CDR3 amino acids: CASSPGQSDYGYTF. CDR3 bases: TGTGCCAGCAGCCCGGGACAGTCCGACTATGGCTACACCTTC.

At least ten counts were recorded for this clonotype. V gene TRBV6-5 combines with J gene TRBJ1-2; D ambiguous. CDR1 and CDR2 (germline): MNHEY, SVGAGI. V was clipped by 6 bases and J by 12 bases, with 20 bases between them. CDR3 length: 13 amino acids. The CDR3 coding sequence is TGTGCCAGCAGCGTAGCCGGGTCCCCGGTACACACCTTC. Protein product: CASSVAGSPVHTF.

The genes are TRBV19 and TRBJ2-2, with 7 bases aligning to TRBD1. V shed 5 bases, J shed 4 bases, and the junction held 4 bases outside the gene matches. From germline, CDR1 is LNHDA and CDR2 SQIVND (reference sequence). The CDR3 has 14 amino acids. Here the CDR3 DNA reads TGTGCCAGTAGTTTGGACAGGATCACCGGGGAGCTGTTTTTT. The encoded protein is CASSLDRITGELFF.

V gene TRBV18 combines with J gene TRBJ2-7, with TRBD2 as a possible D gene (6 bases). Between the trimmed V and J ends, which lost 3 bases and 6 bases, there was a span of 9 bases. Per the germline V gene, CDR1 is KGHSH and CDR2 is LQKENI. The CDR3 has 12 amino acids. CDR3 nucleotide sequence: TGTGCCAGCTCACCGGAGGGTTCCGAGCAGTACTTC. This sequence encodes CASSPEGSEQYF.

The chain employs TRBV5-1 and TRBJ1-3; a weak D match, TRBD1 (5 bases). The CDR3 loop spans 17 amino acids. Germline V lookup: CDR1 SGHRS, CDR2 YFSETQ. The ends were cut back, 2 bases at V and 2 bases at J, with 17 bases in the middle. CDR3 bases: TGCGCCAGCAGCTTAAACCCCTCAGGGTCCGCTGGAAACACCATATATTTT. Its translation is CASSLNPSGSAGNTIYF.

The sample holds a few counts of this clonotype. The chain combines TRBV20-1 with TRBJ1-1; 7 nucleotides match TRBD1. The ends lost 1 base at V and 12 bases at J; junction bases unmatched: 8. Per germline, CDR1 DFQATT and CDR2 SNEGSKA (reference sequence). This CDR3 is built from 12 residues. The CDR3 is CSARAGTDHPFF. The CDR3 coding sequence is TGCAGTGCTAGAGCTGGGACAGATCACCCTTTCTTT.

This clonotype was seen repeatedly, ten times or more. This sequence joins TRBV20-1 and TRBJ2-3; no firm D call. The germline V gene encodes CDR1 DFQATT and CDR2 SNEGSKA (reference sequence). The CDR3 sequence is 15 residues long. CDR3 sequence reads: CSATGVLKITDTQYF. The CDR3 region has the DNA TGCAGCGCGACGGGCGTTCTTAAAATCACAGATACGCAGTATTTT.

This clonotype was seen a handful of times. The chain employs TRBV7-2 and TRBJ2-7; D may be TRBD1 (5 bases). CDR3 length: 14 amino acids. Germline CDR1 and CDR2: SGHTA and FQGNSA. Trimming left V 5 bases short and J 6 bases short, with 17 bases between. The CDR3, as DNA: TGTGCCAGCAGCGGCCTCGCAGGGTTGGGCGAGCAGTACTTC. Encoded protein: CASSGLAGLGEQYF.

This clonotype appeared a few times. V and J are TRBV12-5 and TRBJ1-6; weak D call: TRBD1 (6 bases). Germline CDR1 LGHNT, CDR2 FRNRAP. The CDR3 has 14 residues. V lost 6 bases, J lost 7 bases, and 13 bases lay in between. Here the CDR3 reads CASGAGTRNSPLHF. The DNA for the CDR3 is TGTGCTAGTGGCGCCGGGACAAGAAATTCACCCCTCCACTTT. Looking up the rest from reference TRBV12-5 and TRBJ1-6 gives the full variable domain: DARVTQTPRHKVTEMGQEVTMRCQPILGHNTVFWYRQTMMQGLELLAYFRNRAPLDDSGMPKDRFSAEMPDATLATLKIQPSEPRDSAVYFCASGAGTRNSPLHFGNGTRLTVT.

This clonotype was detected many times. The J gene is TRBJ1-4, the V gene TRBV14; D ambiguous. The V end lost 5 bases, the J end lost 8 bases, and 15 bases lay between the germline ends. CDR3 length: 14 amino acids. Germline V CDR1 and CDR2: SGHDN, FVKESK. Here the CDR3 DNA reads TGTGCCAGCAGCAATCACGGGCAGTCAGAAAAACTGTTTTTT. It specifies CASSNHGQSEKLFF. The whole variable domain, remainder taken from reference TRBV14 and TRBJ1-4, is EAGVTQFPSHSVIEKGQTVTLRCDPISGHDNLYWYRRVMGKEIKFLLHFVKESKQDESGMPNNRFLAERTGGTYSTLKVQPAELEDSGVYFCASSNHGQSEKLFFGSGTQLSVL.

This chain connects TRBV7-2 to TRBJ1-1; 7 bases are shared with TRBD1. The ends lost 5 bases at V and 4 bases at J; junction bases unmatched: 4. This CDR3 contains 13 residues. Germline lookup yields CDR1 SGHTA and CDR2 FQGNSA. The CDR3 protein is CASSPQGPTEAFF. CDR3 coding DNA: TGTGCCAGCAGCCCACAGGGGCCCACTGAAGCTTTCTTT.

A few counts support this clonotype. This rearrangement joins TRBV3-1 to TRBJ2-1; 8 positions agree with TRBD1. CDR3 size: 14 residues. The V segment lost 8 bases and the J segment 7 bases; nucleotides outside the gene matches: 10. The germline V gene encodes CDR1 LGHDT and CDR2 YNNKEL (reference sequence). CDR3 in DNA: TGTGCCAGCCCCCCAGGACAGGGTACAAATGAGCAGTTCTTC. Amino acid sequence: CASPPGQGTNEQFF.

The CDR3 sequence is CASSLYTGEKLFF. Written as DNA, the CDR3 is TGTGCCAGCAGCTTGTACACAGGGGAAAAACTGTTTTTT. V and J are TRBV5-6 and TRBJ1-4, with D possibly being TRBD1 (6 bases). The germline V gene encodes CDR1 SGHDT and CDR2 YYEEEE. This CDR3 region has 13 residues. Deletions cut 1 base from V and 8 bases from J, with 9 bases between.

This clonotype was recorded at least ten times. The V gene is TRBV5-1, the J gene TRBJ2-1; the D is unclear. With 4 bases removed from V and 7 bases from J, the gap between germline ends came to 9 bases. Per the germline V gene, CDR1 is SGHRS and CDR2 is YFSETQ. The CDR3 runs to 12 residues. The CDR3 sequence: CASSLDWNEQFF. CDR3 DNA: TGCGCCAGCAGCCTCGACTGGAATGAGCAGTTCTTC. The entire variable domain, with the rest obtained from reference TRBV5-1 and TRBJ2-1, is as follows: KAGVTQTPRYLIKTRGQQVTLSCSPISGHRSVSWYQQTPGQGLQFLFEYFSETQRNKGNFPGRFSGRQFSNSRSEMNVSTLELGDSALYLCASSLDWNEQFFGPGTRLTVL.

This clonotype was counted only a few times. The chain employs TRBV6-5 and TRBJ2-3; no definite D call. Germline lookup yields CDR1 MNHEY and CDR2 SVGAGI. The CDR3 covers 16 residues. Trimming left V 6 bases short and J 0 bases short, with 16 bases between. The CDR3 DNA sequence: TGTGCCAGCAGGACCTGGACCGCGGACAGCACAGATACGCAGTATTTT. It specifies CASRTWTADSTDTQYF.

This clonotype was detected many times. The chain carries TRBV29-1 and TRBJ2-6; tentatively, D is TRBD2 (6 bases). Germline V gene lookup returns CDR1 SQVTM and CDR2 ANQGSEA. V gave up 6 bases and J gave up 0 bases, with 12 bases separating them. The CDR3 loop spans 15 amino acids. CDR3 residues: CSVPGLVSGANVLTF. For the CDR3, the DNA is TGCAGCGTGCCGGGACTGGTCTCTGGGGCCAACGTCCTGACTTTC.

V usage is TRBV10-3 and J usage is TRBJ1-3; 7 nucleotides match TRBD1. V shed 10 bases and J 0 bases; nucleotides not matched to a gene: 6. The germline gives CDR1 ENHRY, CDR2 SYGVKD. The CDR3 has 14 amino acids. In DNA, the CDR3 is TGTGCCACCACAGGGGACACCTCTGGAAACACCATATATTTT. Translated: CATTGDTSGNTIYF.

The chain recombines TRBV2 with TRBJ2-1; the D gene is possibly TRBD2 (6 bases). This CDR3 has 14 residues. V shed 2 bases and J shed 6 bases, with 11 bases lying between them. CDR1 is SNHLY, CDR2 FYNNEI, per germline. The CDR3 DNA sequence: TGTGCCAGCAGTGAACCGGGAGCCGGCAATGAGCAGTTCTTC. Protein: CASSEPGAGNEQFF. The full variable domain, with the rest looked up from reference TRBV2 and TRBJ2-1, is EPEVTQTPSHQVTQMGQEVILRCVPISNHLYFYWYRQILGQKVEFLVSFYNNEISEKSEIFDDQFSVERPDGSNFTLKIRSTKLEDSAMYFCASSEPGAGNEQFFGPGTRLTVL.

This chain joins TRBV7-2 and TRBJ2-3; weak D call: TRBD1 (6 bases). V dropped 10 bases and J dropped 8 bases, with 10 bases sitting between them. The V gene's germline CDR1 is SGHTA and CDR2 FQGNSA. CDR3 length: 10 amino acids. This CDR3 is CATGVGTQYF. The CDR3 coding sequence is TGTGCCACAGGGGTGGGTACGCAGTATTTT.

This clonotype was observed a few times. The CDR3 spells CASSIERGGLYNEQFF. DNA for the CDR3: TGTGCCAGCAGTATCGAGCGGGGGGGCCTCTACAATGAGCAGTTCTTC. This sequence joins TRBV2 and TRBJ2-1, with 10 positions matching TRBD2. The V and J ends lost 5 bases and 3 bases, in that order; junction bases with no gene match: 7. Germline CDR1 is SNHLY and CDR2 is FYNNEI. The CDR3 runs 16 residues.

This clonotype has only a few counts. The chain employs TRBV7-9 and TRBJ2-3, with TRBD1 as a possible D gene (5 bases). Germline assignment: CDR1 SEHNR and CDR2 FQNEAQ (reference sequence). The CDR3 totals 15 residues. Trimming stripped 5 bases from V and 0 bases from J, with 12 bases between. CDR3 nucleotides: TGTGCCAGCAGCAAAACGACAGTTAGCACAGATACGCAGTATTTT. This gives the protein CASSKTTVSTDTQYF. Complete variable domain (other parts from reference TRBV7-9 and TRBJ2-3): DTGVSQNPRHKITKRGQNVTFRCDPISEHNRLYWYRQTLGQGPEFLTYFQNEAQLEKSRLLSDRFSAERPKGSFSTLEIQRTEQGDSAMYLCASSKTTVSTDTQYFGPGTRLTVL.

The rearrangement links TRBV19 to TRBJ2-5; D possibly corresponds to TRBD2 (5 bases). Trimming left V 6 bases short and J 2 bases short, with 13 bases between. This CDR3 comprises 14 residues. The V gene's germline CDR1 is LNHDA and CDR2 SQIVND (reference sequence). The CDR3 loop reads CASSREGGQETQYF. CDR3 DNA: TGTGCCAGTAGCCGGGAAGGTGGGCAAGAGACCCAGTACTTC.

A few counts support this clonotype. V is TRBV6-5 and J is TRBJ2-7; D uncertain. Trimming took 4 bases from V and 5 from J, leaving 15 bases between them. There are 14 residues in the CDR3. The V gene's germline CDR1 is MNHEY and CDR2 SVGAGI. The CDR3 coding sequence is TGTGCCAGCAGTTCCCCGACTCGGAACCACGAGCAGTACTTC. Translation gives CASSSPTRNHEQYF.

The chain has TRBV2 and TRBJ1-2; D is perhaps TRBD1 (5 bases). Germline V gives CDR1 SNHLY, CDR2 FYNNEI. Trimming removed 4 bases from V and 8 bases from J, with 14 bases in between. The CDR3 covers 13 residues. Here the CDR3 reads CASSGTPRGGYTF. The CDR3 DNA is TGTGCCAGCAGTGGGACGCCGAGGGGCGGCTACACCTTC.